The present TCR beta chain was sequenced within a study of monozygotic twins with inflammatory bowel disease. The CDR3 consists of 15 residues. Germline V gene lookup returns CDR1 SGHRS and CDR2 YFSETQ. Following a re-call of the 5' RACE reads, TCRdb has one entry per CDR3 protein and lacks DNA. This sample's table has over 200,000 distinct CDR3 sequences. This clonotype originated in a human donor with ulcerative colitis or Crohn's disease, or a healthy co-twin of an affected twin (not recorded which). The chain uses TRBV5-1 and TRBJ1-1. Sequencing input: blood. The CDR3 here is CASRDTAKLNTEAFF.